The rows below give T cell receptor beta chains drawn from one sample of a study of cytomegalovirus exposure and HLA in healthy donors. The data were produced by immunoSEQ multiplex PCR, yet TCRdb's version contains in-frame clones alone and is incomplete. The sample lists 300,000 to 450,000 clones, 86% occurring once. Sequenced: PBMCs. These receptors came from a woman between 18 and 30 years old in good health and CMV-seronegative. Each CDR3 is given with its conserved first and last residue. D genes are given only for firm matches. The listing skips clone size in some rows; elsewhere it reads once, few, many or a size class.

d_call,clone_size,j_call,v_call,cdr3_nt,cdr3_aa
NA,few,TRBJ1-5,TRBV27,TGTGCCAGCAGTTTGTGGCAGAACAATCAGCCCCAGCATTTT,CASSLWQNNQPQHF
NA,NA,TRBJ2-7,TRBV6-4,TGTGCCAGCAGTGAGGAGGGCGACTCCTACGAGCAGTACTTC,CASSEEGDSYEQYF
NA,NA,TRBJ1-5,TRBV27,TGTGCCAGCAGTTTATCCCTAAATCAGCCCCAGCATTTT,CASSLSLNQPQHF
NA,NA,TRBJ2-1,TRBV28,TGTGCCAGCAGATCAGCAGGGGGGCCGAACAATGAGCAGTTCTTC,CASRSAGGPNNEQFF
TRBD1,NA,TRBJ1-5,TRBV6-1,TGTGCCAGCAGTCTTGACAGGGGGGGAGGACAGCCCCAGCATTTT,CASSLDRGGGQPQHF
TRBD1,NA,TRBJ2-1,TRBV5-8,TGTGCCAGCAGCTCCTGGGGGGACAGGATTTACAATGAGCAGTTCTTC,CASSSWGDRIYNEQFF
NA,once,TRBJ2-1,TRBV5-1,TGCGCCAGCAGCCACCAGCTTCGACAGGCGGACAATGAGCAGTTCTTC,CASSHQLRQADNEQFF
NA,NA,TRBJ2-1,TRBV4-1,TGCGCCAGCAGCCAAGCTCCCCCCCCCTCACAACATGAGCAGTTCTTC,CASSQAPPPSQHEQFF
NA,NA,TRBJ1-5,TRBV27,TGTGCCAGCAGTTTCGCTCGGGGCAATCAGCCCCAGCATTTT,CASSFARGNQPQHF
NA,NA,TRBJ2-1,TRBV5-8,TGTGCCAGCAGCCTGACTGTGGTCTTC,CASSLTVVF
TRBD1,NA,TRBJ1-5,TRBV2,TGTGCCAGCAGTGGGACAGGTCATAGCAATCAGCCCCAGCATTTT,CASSGTGHSNQPQHF
TRBD1,NA,TRBJ2-5,TRBV7-9,TGTGCCAGCAGCATCCCGGGGGACAGGGAAGAGACCCAGTACTTC,CASSIPGDREETQYF
NA,NA,TRBJ1-2,TRBV6-1,TGTGCCAGCAGTGAAACAGTCATCTATGGCTACACCTTC,CASSETVIYGYTF
TRBD1,NA,TRBJ1-5,TRBV9,TGTGCCAGCAGCCCATCTACAGGGGGTCAGCCCCAGCATTTT,CASSPSTGGQPQHF
NA,NA,TRBJ2-1,TRBV4-1,TGCGCCAGCAGCCAAGATCAGGGCAACTCCTACAATGAGCAGTTCTTC,CASSQDQGNSYNEQFF
NA,NA,TRBJ2-7,TRBV2,TGTGCCAGCAGAGGGGGCGGGAAGGAGTACTTC,CASRGGGKEYF
TRBD1,NA,TRBJ1-2,TRBV7-9,TGTGCCAGCAGCTTAGGAGGGGGACAGGGGGACGGCTACACCTTC,CASSLGGGQGDGYTF
TRBD1,once,TRBJ2-7,TRBV27,TGTGCCAGCAGTCCAACGACTGACAGGGCGGACTCCTACGAGCAGTACTTC,CASSPTTDRADSYEQYF
TRBD2,NA,TRBJ2-1,TRBV6-6,TGTGCCAGCAGTTACTCTTACGGGGGGGCGTACAATGAGCAGTTCTTC,CASSYSYGGAYNEQFF
NA,NA,TRBJ1-1,TRBV9,TGTGCCAGCAGCCCTACAGTGAACACTGAAGCTTTCTTT,CASSPTVNTEAFF
NA,NA,TRBJ2-2,TRBV27,TGTGCCAGCAGTTTTCGGCAGGGGCCCGGGGAGCTGTTTTTT,CASSFRQGPGELFF
TRBD1,NA,TRBJ1-1,TRBV5-1,TGCGCCAGCAGCTTAGACAGGGGCAACACTGAAGCTTTCTTT,CASSLDRGNTEAFF
TRBD1,NA,TRBJ1-5,TRBV19,TGTGCCAGTAGTACACAGGGGACTTATAGCAATCAGCCCCAGCATTTT,CASSTQGTYSNQPQHF
TRBD2,NA,TRBJ2-3,TRBV30,TGTGCCTGGAGTCACGGACTAGCGGGGGCAGGAGATACGCAGTATTTT,CAWSHGLAGAGDTQYF